The 26 T cell receptor beta chains below all came from one sample that was sequenced in a study of blood T cell repertoires in COVID-19. Some clones are missing from TCRdb's copy, which holds only in-frame ones; the method was immunoSEQ multiplex PCR. The sample holds approximately 89,000 clones; around 96% are singletons and the top ten take less than 5%. The sequencing input was peripheral blood. All receptors come from a human donor with active COVID-19. The donor label of this sample is uncertain.

The chain carries TRBV6-5 and TRBJ2-4, with 10 bases fitting TRBD2. J was trimmed by 15 bases and V by 6 bases; bases with no gene match: 8. Germline CDR1 is MNHEY and CDR2 is SVGAGI. This CDR3 is 12 amino acids long. The CDR3 reads CASSFSGGSWYF. Written as DNA, the CDR3 is TGTGCCAGCAGCTTTAGCGGGGGGTCATGGTACTTC.

The chain employs TRBV5-6 and TRBJ2-7; possibly TRBD1 for D (6 bases). Germline lookup yields CDR1 SGHDT and CDR2 YYEEEE. V lost 7 bases to trimming and J lost 1 base, with 21 bases between them. The CDR3 is 16 amino acids. The CDR3 loop reads CASRPTGTPRSYEQYF. Written as DNA, the CDR3 is TGTGCCAGCCGCCCAACCGGGACACCCAGATCCTACGAGCAGTACTTC.

This chain uses TRBV23-1 with TRBJ2-7, with D tentatively TRBD2 (6 bases). TRBV23-1 is marked as an open reading frame, function uncertain. V was cut by 4 bases and J by 7 bases, with 26 bases left in between. The CDR3 has 17 residues. CDR3 DNA: TGCGCCAGCAGTCCCACAATTGAGGAAGAACGCCGGGGGGAGCAGTACTTC. Translated: CASSPTIEEERRGEQYF.

The chain recombines TRBV19 with TRBJ1-5; D perhaps matches TRBD1 (5 bases). The germline V gene has CDR1 LNHDA and CDR2 SQIVND (reference sequence). V was trimmed by 1 base and J by 4 bases, leaving 23 bases between them. The CDR3 has 19 amino acids. The CDR3 sequence: CASSIGGQRRVRGNQPQHF. The CDR3 DNA is TGTGCCAGTAGTATAGGAGGACAACGGAGGGTTAGAGGAAATCAGCCCCAGCATTTT.

This clone was recorded once. The chain employs TRBV9 and TRBJ1-1; 7 nucleotides match TRBD1. Germline CDR1 reads SGDLS; CDR2 reads YYNGEE. The junction had 2 bases not matched to a gene; V was cut back by 3 bases and J by 6 bases. The CDR3 length is 12 residues. The CDR3 DNA follows: TGTGCCAGCAGCGCCGGGACAGCTGAAGCTTTCTTT. Translation: CASSAGTAEAFF.

The chain links TRBV28 to TRBJ2-3; 13 bases agree with TRBD2. The CDR3 totals 21 residues. The J segment lost 3 bases and the V segment lost 6 bases, leaving 21 bases of the junction unmatched. Germline V lookup: CDR1 MDHEN, CDR2 SYDVKM. CDR3 loop: CASSRKGGTSGVRVETDTQYF. The CDR3 bases are TGTGCCAGCAGCCGAAAGGGAGGGACTAGCGGGGTCCGCGTCGAAACAGATACGCAGTATTTT.

The chain recombines TRBV5-4 with TRBJ1-2; the D is unclear. The CDR3 has 13 amino acids. Trimming took 2 bases from V and 3 from J, leaving 8 bases between them. CDR1 and CDR2 from the germline V gene are SGHNT and YYREEE (reference sequence). The CDR3 protein is CASSLRLDYGYTF. CDR3 DNA: TGTGCCAGCAGCTTAAGACTGGACTATGGCTACACCTTC.

The chain couples TRBV2 to TRBJ2-1; D call uncertain. Germline V gene sequence: CDR1 SNHLY, CDR2 FYNNEI. V lost 2 bases and J 9 bases, leaving 11 bases between the germline ends. The CDR3 totals 13 residues. CDR3 nucleotide sequence: TGTGCCAGCAGTGAACTAACCTCAGGTGAGCAGTTCTTC. Protein product: CASSELTSGEQFF.

This chain connects TRBV29-1 to TRBJ2-7, with D maybe TRBD2 (5 bases). Germline V lookup: CDR1 SQVTM, CDR2 ANQGSEA. Trimming pared 2 bases from V and 5 bases from J, leaving 16 bases between. CDR3 length: 14 amino acids. DNA for the CDR3: TGCAGCGTTGAATTGGGTATCCGGACTCACGAGCAGTACTTC. Translated, it gives CSVELGIRTHEQYF.

The chain joins TRBV19 to TRBJ2-1, with D possibly matching TRBD1 (6 bases). CDR3 length: 16 amino acids. CDR1 LNHDA and CDR2 SQIVND come from the germline V gene (reference sequence). V was pared by 6 bases and J by 0 bases, with 15 bases between. In DNA, the CDR3 is TGTGCCAGTAGCCCGGGACACAGATACTCCTACAATGAGCAGTTCTTC. Its protein product is CASSPGHRYSYNEQFF. The whole variable domain, filled in from reference TRBV19 and TRBJ2-1, reads DGGITQSPKYLFRKEGQNVTLSCEQNLNHDAMYWYRQDPGQGLRLIYYSQIVNDFQKGDIAEGYSVSREKKESFPLTVTSAQKNPTAFYLCASSPGHRYSYNEQFFGPGTRLTVL.

This clone was seen only once. The V and J genes are TRBV19 and TRBJ2-7; TRBD2 matches 10 bases. The germline V gene has CDR1 LNHDA and CDR2 SQIVND (reference sequence). The ends lost 2 bases at V and 4 bases at J; junction bases unmatched: 2. The CDR3 is 14 amino acids. The CDR3 spells CASSIQRGGYEQYF. In DNA form, the CDR3 reads TGTGCCAGTAGTATACAGCGGGGGGGGTACGAGCAGTACTTC.

The chain couples TRBV9 to TRBJ1-3; D may be TRBD1 (6 bases). V was pared by 2 bases and J by 4 bases, with 19 bases between. Per the germline V gene, CDR1 is SGDLS and CDR2 is YYNGEE. CDR3 length equals 17 residues. The CDR3 here is CASSVEGGGGFGNTIYF. In nucleotides, the CDR3 is TGTGCCAGCAGCGTGGAGGGAGGGGGGGGTTTCGGAAACACCATATATTTT.

The chain links TRBV9 to TRBJ2-3; 8 bases are shared with TRBD2. The V segment lost 6 bases and the J segment 1 base; nucleotides outside the gene matches: 4. Germline V gene data show CDR1 as SGDLS and CDR2 as YYNGEE. CDR3 length: 14 amino acids. CDR3 bases: TGTGCCAGCAACAACGGGGGGGGCACAGATACGCAGTATTTT. It translates to CASNNGGGTDTQYF.

The V call is TRBV19, the J call TRBJ2-7; 9 nucleotides agree with TRBD1. The CDR3 consists of 18 residues. J gave up 0 bases and V 3 bases, and 12 bases lay outside the gene matches. The germline gives CDR1 LNHDA, CDR2 SQIVND (reference sequence). DNA of the CDR3: TGTGCCAGTAGTATCCGTGCCCCGGGACAGGGCTACTCCTACGAGCAGTACTTC. Translation gives CASSIRAPGQGYSYEQYF.

The rearrangement joins TRBV5-5 to TRBJ1-5, with D uncertain. Germline CDR1 reads SGHKS; CDR2 reads YYEKEE (reference sequence). The V end was cut by 1 base, the J end by 4 bases, with 9 bases between. The CDR3 totals 14 residues. The CDR3 DNA is TGTGCCAGCAGCTTGTGGCGGGAAAATCAGCCCCAGCATTTT. Translating it yields CASSLWRENQPQHF.

V gene TRBV4-3 combines with J gene TRBJ1-4; 7 nucleotides agree with TRBD1. The CDR3 is 15 amino acids. J was trimmed by 0 bases and V by 6 bases; bases with no gene match: 4. Germline CDR1 reads LGHNA; CDR2 reads YSLEER. The DNA of the CDR3 is TGCGCCAGCAGGGCACAGGGGCCAACTAATGAAAAACTGTTTTTT. Translation: CASRAQGPTNEKLFF.

This clone was counted once. The V gene is TRBV19, the J gene TRBJ1-2; TRBD1 agrees at 7 bases. Germline V lookup: CDR1 LNHDA, CDR2 SQIVND (reference sequence). V lost 6 bases and J lost 4; bases outside the gene matches: 11. This CDR3 spans 15 amino acids. The CDR3 DNA is TGTGCCAGTAGAAACCAACAGGGGAGAGGCTATGGCTACACCTTC. Amino acids: CASRNQQGRGYGYTF.

V is TRBV29-1 and J is TRBJ1-3; 9 nucleotides agree with TRBD1. Trimming cost V 6 bases and J 1 base; bases outside gene matches: 10. The germline gives CDR1 SQVTM, CDR2 ANQGSEA. The CDR3 spans 16 residues. The CDR3 loop reads CSVDTGQGFSGNTIYF. The CDR3 nucleotides are TGCAGCGTAGACACCGGACAGGGGTTTTCTGGAAACACCATATATTTT. The full variable domain, in which reference TRBV29-1 and TRBJ1-3 provide the parts outside the CDR3, is SAVISQKPSRDICQRGTSLTIQCQVDSQVTMMFWYRQQPGQSLTLIATANQGSEATYESGFVIDKFPISRPNLTFSTLTVSNMSPEDSSIYLCSVDTGQGFSGNTIYFGEGSWLTVV.

The chain has TRBV5-5 and TRBJ2-5; a possible D gene is TRBD1 (6 bases). Germline CDR1 and CDR2: SGHKS and YYEKEE (reference sequence). The CDR3 covers 15 residues. Between the trimmed V and J ends, which lost 4 bases and 0 bases, there was a span of 13 bases. CDR3 amino acids: CASSLDRRYQETQYF. For the CDR3, the DNA is TGTGCCAGCAGCCTTGACAGGCGTTACCAAGAGACCCAGTACTTC.

The CDR3 loop reads CARPRGLAGCASTDTQYF. The CDR3, as DNA: TGTGCCCGCCCTAGAGGACTAGCGGGGTGTGCTAGCACAGATACGCAGTATTTT. V usage is TRBV9 and J usage is TRBJ2-3; 12 bases line up with TRBD2. The germline V gene has CDR1 SGDLS and CDR2 YYNGEE. This CDR3 is 18 amino acids long. V lost 10 bases and J lost 0; bases outside the gene matches: 15.

This chain connects TRBV28 to TRBJ2-3; 7 nucleotides line up with TRBD1. The V segment lost 4 bases and the J segment 1 base; nucleotides outside the gene matches: 5. Germline lookup yields CDR1 MDHEN and CDR2 SYDVKM. CDR3 length: 15 amino acids. The CDR3 nucleotides read TGTGCCAGCAGTTATAGGGGGCGAGGCACAGATACGCAGTATTTT. Its translation: CASSYRGRGTDTQYF.

The chain recombines TRBV19 with TRBJ1-2; 8 bases are shared with TRBD1. Losses at the gene ends were 2 bases for V and 8 bases for J; bases not matched to a gene: 4. Germline-derived CDR1 and CDR2 are LNHDA and SQIVND (reference sequence). This CDR3 contains 13 residues. CDR3 coding DNA: TGTGCCAGTAGTATATACAGGGGGAAAGGCTACACCTTC. Protein: CASSIYRGKGYTF.

V gene TRBV7-9 combines with J gene TRBJ2-7, with 10 nucleotides matching TRBD2. Germline-derived CDR1 and CDR2 are SEHNR and FQNEAQ (reference sequence). Trimming took 8 bases from V and 5 from J; bases not matched to a gene: 15. This CDR3 is 16 amino acids long. In DNA form, the CDR3 reads TGTGCCAGCTTTAAACAGGGGCTAGCGGGAGAAGACGAGCAGTACTTC. This encodes CASFKQGLAGEDEQYF.

The V and J genes are TRBV11-3 and TRBJ2-5; D gene uncertain. CDR3 length: 14 residues. Trimming removed 1 base from V and 5 bases from J, with 11 bases in between. Looked up from germline, CDR1 is SGHNT and CDR2 is YENEEA. The chain's CDR3 is CASSLVPPGETQYF. CDR3 sequence (DNA): TGTGCCAGCAGCTTAGTCCCGCCCGGGGAGACCCAGTACTTC.

This sequence joins TRBV6-4 and TRBJ2-3; 11 bases are a match to TRBD2. The CDR3 is 15 amino acids. CDR1 and CDR2 (germline): MRHNA, SNTAGT. V dropped 6 bases and J dropped 2; count of bases not matched to a gene: 4. The CDR3 nucleotides read TGTGCCAGCAGCGATAGCGGGAGGGCCACAGATACGCAGTATTTT. As protein: CASSDSGRATDTQYF.

This clone turned up a few times. This chain's CDR3 is CASSQITGSYGYTF. CDR3 DNA: TGCGCCAGCAGCCAAATAACAGGGTCCTATGGCTACACCTTC. The V and J genes are TRBV4-1 and TRBJ1-2, with D tentatively TRBD1 (6 bases). This CDR3 is built from 14 residues. V shed 2 bases and J shed 4 bases, with 11 bases lying between them. Germline CDR1 and CDR2: MGHRA and YSYEKL.